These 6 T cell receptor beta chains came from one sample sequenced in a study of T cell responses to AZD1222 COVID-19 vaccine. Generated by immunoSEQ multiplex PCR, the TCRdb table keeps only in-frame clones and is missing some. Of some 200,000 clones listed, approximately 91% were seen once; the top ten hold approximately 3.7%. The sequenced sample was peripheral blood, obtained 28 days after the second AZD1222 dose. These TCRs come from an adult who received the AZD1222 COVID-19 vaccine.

CDR3 sequence (DNA): TGTGCCAGCAGCCCTTCCACAGGGGGCATTAGCAATCAGCCCCAGCATTTT. It yields the protein CASSPSTGGISNQPQHF. J is TRBJ1-5 and V is TRBV5-6, with 9 bases aligning to TRBD1. The J segment lost 0 bases and the V segment lost 4 bases, leaving 8 bases of the junction unmatched. This CDR3 has 17 residues. Germline V gene lookup returns CDR1 SGHDT and CDR2 YYEEEE.

CDR3 nucleotides: TGTGCCAGCAGTGAATTTAACAGGGGAAACACCATATATTTT. This gives the protein CASSEFNRGNTIYF. The chain is built from TRBV2 and TRBJ1-3; TRBD1 might be the D (5 bases). Germline-derived CDR1 and CDR2 are SNHLY and FYNNEI. V was trimmed by 2 bases and J by 4 bases, leaving 9 bases between them. CDR3 size: 14 residues.

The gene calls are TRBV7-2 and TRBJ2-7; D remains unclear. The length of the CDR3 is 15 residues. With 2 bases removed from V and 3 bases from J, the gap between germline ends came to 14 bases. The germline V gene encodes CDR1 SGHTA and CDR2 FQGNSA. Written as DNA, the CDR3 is TGTGCCAGCAGCTTATCTCGGACCTTTGGCTACGAGCAGTACTTC. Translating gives CASSLSRTFGYEQYF.

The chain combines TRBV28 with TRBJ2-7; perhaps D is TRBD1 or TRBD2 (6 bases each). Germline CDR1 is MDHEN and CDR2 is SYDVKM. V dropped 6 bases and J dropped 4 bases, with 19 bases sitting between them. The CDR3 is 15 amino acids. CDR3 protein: CASRPLRGEVYEQYF. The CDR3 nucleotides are TGTGCCAGCAGACCGCTTAGGGGGGAGGTATACGAGCAGTACTTC.

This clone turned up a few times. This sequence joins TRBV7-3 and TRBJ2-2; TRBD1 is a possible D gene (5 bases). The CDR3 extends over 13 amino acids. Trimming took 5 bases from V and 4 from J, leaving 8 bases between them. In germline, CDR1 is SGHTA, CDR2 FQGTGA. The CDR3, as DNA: TGTGCCAGCAGCCCCCAGGGCACCGGGGAGCTGTTTTTT. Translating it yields CASSPQGTGELFF.

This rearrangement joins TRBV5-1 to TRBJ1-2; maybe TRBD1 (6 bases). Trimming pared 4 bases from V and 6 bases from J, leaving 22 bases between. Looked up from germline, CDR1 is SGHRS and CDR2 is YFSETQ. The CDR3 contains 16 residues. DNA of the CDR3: TGCGCCAGCAGCGCCTTGGGGGGGGGCGCGATAGATGGCTACACCTTC. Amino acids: CASSALGGGAIDGYTF.